This TCR beta chain was captured by sequencing in a study of T-cell memory formation after mild COVID-19. About the research overall: Clusters were largely donor specific. Whole-study results and caveats: Second-wave clones with a day 37 peak had unconfirmed SARS-CoV-2 specificity. Contracting CD8+ clones were enriched in EMRA, CD4+ mainly in CM and EM.

This clonotype was picked up a small number of times. The antigen is unknown. Trimming at V came to 4 bases and at J to 3 bases, leaving 4 bases not matched to a gene. In germline, CDR1 is KGHDR, CDR2 SFDVKD. The CDR3 is made up of 15 amino acids. TCR alpha and TCR beta cDNA libraries carrying sample barcodes and UMIs came from 5'RACE with constant-segment primers. MiXCR, run by TCRdb on the 5' RACE reads, gives a single entry per CDR3 protein. This sample has roughly 350,000 distinct CDR3 sequences, with around 21% found just once. The receptor's source is an adult woman who had mild COVID-19 (a few samples of this study predate the infection). Cell type and time point are not known. Source material: PBMCs or a T cell subset sorted from them (not recorded which). The gene calls are TRBV24-1 and TRBJ2-2, with TRBD1 identical over 7 bases. For the CDR3, the DNA is TGTGCCACCAGTGAACGCGGACAGGACACCGGGGAGCTGTTTTTT. This gives the protein CATSERGQDTGELFF.